Below are 22 T cell receptor beta chains sequenced from a single sample in a study of blood T cell repertoires in COVID-19. The data were produced by immunoSEQ multiplex PCR, yet TCRdb's version contains in-frame clones alone and is incomplete. The sample lists a few hundred thousand clones; 84% were seen once. Specimen: peripheral blood. The source of these receptors is a woman older than 75 with COVID-19, enrolled during active disease.

The chain recombines TRBV7-2 with TRBJ2-5, with D unresolved. Germline V CDR1 and CDR2: SGHTA, FQGNSA. The V end was cut by 5 bases, the J end by 4 bases, with 11 bases between. The CDR3 is 13 amino acids. The CDR3 region is CASSHARSETQYF. The CDR3 nucleotides are TGTGCCAGCAGCCACGCCCGGTCAGAGACCCAGTACTTC. Filled out from reference TRBV7-2 and TRBJ2-5, the complete variable domain reads GAGVSQSPSNKVTEKGKDVELRCDPISGHTALYWYRQSLGQGLEFLIYFQGNSAPDKSGLPSDRFSAERTGGSVSTLTIQRTQQEDSAVYLCASSHARSETQYFGPGTRLLVL.

This chain links TRBV7-2 with TRBJ1-5, with D uncertain. Trimming took 3 bases from V and 5 from J, leaving 8 bases between them. The CDR3 is 13 residues long. Germline V gives CDR1 SGHTA, CDR2 FQGNSA. CDR3 sequence (DNA): TGTGCCAGCAGCTTTGGGCGGGATCAGCCCCAGCATTTT. Its protein product is CASSFGRDQPQHF.

The V and J genes are TRBV6-6 and TRBJ1-2; TRBD1 might be the D (6 bases). This CDR3 has 12 residues. V was cut by 6 bases and J by 7 bases, with 12 bases left in between. CDR1 is MNHNY, CDR2 SVGAGI, per germline (reference sequence). In nucleotides, the CDR3 is TGTGCCAGCAGAGCTAACAGGGCTGGCTACACCTTC. This codes for CASRANRAGYTF.

The rearrangement uses TRBV19 and TRBJ1-3; maybe TRBD1 (5 bases). Trimming took off 3 bases at V and 1 base at J, with 16 bases between the two ends. This CDR3 has 17 residues. Germline CDR1 reads LNHDA; CDR2 reads SQIVND (reference sequence). The CDR3 nucleotides are TGTGCCAGTAGTATCAGCGGCGGGGCGGTATCTGGAAACACCATATATTTT. This codes for CASSISGGAVSGNTIYF.

This clone was picked up a small number of times. The chain joins TRBV7-9 to TRBJ1-1, with TRBD1 matching 7 bases. Trimming took 5 bases from V and 4 from J; bases not matched to a gene: 7. The CDR3 is 14 residues long. Germline CDR1 reads SEHNR; CDR2 reads FQNEAQ (reference sequence). The CDR3 spells CASSPRQGTTEAFF. The CDR3 DNA reads as TGTGCCAGCAGCCCAAGACAGGGTACCACTGAAGCTTTCTTT.

The chain combines TRBV5-6 with TRBJ1-1; D is unresolved. The V gene lost 4 bases and the J gene lost 3 bases, with 13 bases spanning the gap. From germline, CDR1 is SGHDT and CDR2 YYEEEE. CDR3 length: 14 residues. The CDR3 nucleotides read TGTGCCAGCAGCCGTCAGGTTTCACACACTGAAGCTTTCTTT. This translates into CASSRQVSHTEAFF.

J is TRBJ1-4 and V is TRBV19; D may be TRBD1 (6 bases). The germline V and J ends were trimmed by 6 bases and 8 bases, with 28 bases remaining between them. The CDR3 loop spans 18 amino acids. The germline gives CDR1 LNHDA, CDR2 SQIVND (reference sequence). CDR3 DNA: TGTGCCAGTAGCCTTCTGGGGGGGGCGTCCTCGCAGTCGGAAAAACTGTTTTTT. Translated, it gives CASSLLGGASSQSEKLFF.

This clone was counted a single time. V usage is TRBV12-3 or TRBV12-4 and J usage is TRBJ1-1, with D perhaps matching TRBD1 (6 bases). The CDR3 consists of 13 residues. V was shortened by 5 bases and J by 1 base, with 8 bases between the two germline ends. In nucleotides, the CDR3 is TGTGCCAGCAGTAAGACAGGGAACACTGAAGCTTTCTTT. Translating it yields CASSKTGNTEAFF.

The V and J genes are TRBV4-2 and TRBJ2-5; TRBD1 matches at 9 bases. TRBJ2-7 explains the end of the DNA better; the J call may be wrong. The CDR3 is 18 residues long. Germline V CDR1 and CDR2: LGHNA, YNFKEQ. The CDR3 sequence: CASSQDLFPGQGSYEQYF. CDR3 bases: TGTGCCAGCAGCCAAGATCTATTCCCGGGACAGGGCTCCTACGAGCAGTACTTC.

The V gene is TRBV19, the J gene TRBJ1-1; a possible D gene is TRBD1 (6 bases). Trimming cost V 0 bases and J 14 bases, with 25 bases left between them. The CDR3 is 16 amino acids. CDR1 is LNHDA, CDR2 SQIVND, per germline (reference sequence). CDR3 residues: CASSIDLSGGEGRRFF. As DNA, the CDR3 is TGTGCCAGTAGTATAGATCTATCGGGGGGCGAGGGTCGGCGATTCTTT.

The chain recombines TRBV7-9 with TRBJ2-2, with no clear D. The germline V gene encodes CDR1 SEHNR and CDR2 FQNEAQ (reference sequence). The V end lost 4 bases, the J end lost 6 bases, and 9 bases lay between the germline ends. CDR3 length: 13 residues. CDR3 residues: CASSSEQAGELFF. CDR3 bases: TGTGCCAGCAGCTCGGAGCAAGCCGGGGAGCTGTTTTTT.

This chain uses TRBV27 with TRBJ2-5; 8 bases fit TRBD1. The CDR3 contains 15 residues. V dropped 4 bases and J dropped 1; count of bases not matched to a gene: 5. Germline CDR1 and CDR2: MNHEY and SMNVEV (reference sequence). CDR3 region: CASSSGTGTQETQYF. The CDR3 coding sequence is TGTGCCAGCAGTTCAGGGACAGGAACCCAAGAGACCCAGTACTTC.

The chain carries TRBV10-3 and TRBJ2-7; D remains ambiguous. Per germline, CDR1 ENHRY and CDR2 SYGVKD. The CDR3 consists of 14 residues. Trimming pared 3 bases from V and 2 bases from J, leaving 11 bases between. The CDR3 loop is CAISEEVVAYEQYF. In nucleotides, the CDR3 is TGTGCCATCAGTGAAGAGGTAGTAGCCTACGAGCAGTACTTC.

CDR3 sequence reads: CASTRQGGNTGELFF. DNA for the CDR3: TGTGCCAGCACGAGGCAGGGAGGGAACACCGGGGAGCTGTTTTTT. This sequence joins TRBV27 and TRBJ2-2; tentative D call: TRBD2 (6 bases). The CDR3 runs 15 residues. Germline CDR1 reads MNHEY; CDR2 reads SMNVEV (reference sequence). Deletions cut 7 bases from V and 1 base from J, with 13 bases between.

The chain combines TRBV19 with TRBJ1-2; no definite D call. Trimming cost V 7 bases and J 4 bases, with 10 bases left between them. The V gene's germline CDR1 is LNHDA and CDR2 SQIVND (reference sequence). The CDR3 is 12 amino acids. CDR3 DNA sequence: TGTGCCAGTAAGCACGGAGCCTATGGCTACACCTTC. Translation: CASKHGAYGYTF.

The CDR3 loop is CASRDSQNTEAFF. CDR3 sequence (DNA): TGTGCCAGCCGGGACAGCCAGAACACTGAAGCTTTCTTT. This chain uses TRBV12-3 or TRBV12-4 with TRBJ1-1; TRBD1 agrees at 7 bases. The CDR3 totals 13 residues. V lost 8 bases, J lost 1 base, and 4 bases stayed unmatched.

The rearrangement links TRBV3-1 (or the pseudogene TRBV3-2) to TRBJ1-3; 9 nucleotides line up with TRBD1. The CDR3 spans 16 residues. CDR1 is LGHDT, CDR2 YNNKEL, per germline (reference sequence). Trimming at V came to 5 bases and at J to 4 bases, leaving 9 bases not matched to a gene. The CDR3 DNA reads TGTGCCAGCAGCAGAGCGGACAGGGGACGAGGAAACACCATATATTTT. Encoded protein: CASSRADRGRGNTIYF.

The chain is built from TRBV28 and TRBJ1-1; the match to TRBD1 covers 7 bases. This CDR3 is built from 16 residues. The germline V gene encodes CDR1 MDHEN and CDR2 SYDVKM. V lost 5 bases, J lost 1 base, and 10 bases stayed unmatched. The CDR3 bases are TGTGCCAGCAGTACGTCCTCGACAGGGCGGAACACTGAAGCTTTCTTT. This sequence encodes CASSTSSTGRNTEAFF. Looking up the rest from reference TRBV28 and TRBJ1-1 gives the full variable domain: DVKVTQSSRYLVKRTGEKVFLECVQDMDHENMFWYRQDPGLGLRLIYFSYDVKMKEKGDIPEGYSVSREKKERFSLILESASTNQTSMYLCASSTSSTGRNTEAFFGQGTRLTVV.

The chain links TRBV5-1 to TRBJ2-3, with TRBD1 matching over 7 bases. Germline loops: CDR1 SGHRS, CDR2 YFSETQ. The V and J ends lost 4 bases and 4 bases, in that order; junction bases with no gene match: 12. The length of the CDR3 is 16 residues. The CDR3 DNA is TGCGCCAGCAGCAGCACAGGGGTAGGAGGCTCAGATACGCAGTATTTT. Its protein is CASSSTGVGGSDTQYF. The variable domain in full, with the rest retrieved from reference TRBV5-1 and TRBJ2-3, is KAGVTQTPRYLIKTRGQQVTLSCSPISGHRSVSWYQQTPGQGLQFLFEYFSETQRNKGNFPGRFSGRQFSNSRSEMNVSTLELGDSALYLCASSSTGVGGSDTQYFGPGTRLTVL.

This clone has a handful of counts. This chain joins TRBV5-4 and TRBJ2-5, with TRBD1 identical over 8 bases. The CDR3 has 16 amino acids. Trimming removed 4 bases from V and 2 bases from J; junction bases left unmatched: 10. From germline, CDR1 is SGHNT and CDR2 YYREEE (reference sequence). The CDR3, as DNA: TGTGCCAGCAGCCGACGACAGGGGAGGACTCAAGAGACCCAGTACTTC. This sequence encodes CASSRRQGRTQETQYF.

This chain connects TRBV4-1 to TRBJ2-5, with a weak D call TRBD1 (6 bases). Germline CDR1 MGHRA, CDR2 YSYEKL. The V gene lost 2 bases and the J gene lost 1 base, with 11 bases spanning the gap. CDR3 size: 15 residues. CDR3 loop: CASSQTPDSQETQYF. CDR3 sequence (DNA): TGCGCCAGCAGCCAAACCCCGGACAGCCAAGAGACCCAGTACTTC.

This chain uses TRBV7-9 with TRBJ2-3; 9 bases align to TRBD1. CDR1 and CDR2 from the germline V gene are SEHNR and FQNEAQ (reference sequence). The ends lost 7 bases at V and 2 bases at J; junction bases unmatched: 10. The CDR3 extends over 16 amino acids. The CDR3 sequence: CASIRDRVTLTDTQYF. CDR3 coding DNA: TGTGCCAGCATCCGGGACAGGGTTACTCTCACAGATACGCAGTATTTT.